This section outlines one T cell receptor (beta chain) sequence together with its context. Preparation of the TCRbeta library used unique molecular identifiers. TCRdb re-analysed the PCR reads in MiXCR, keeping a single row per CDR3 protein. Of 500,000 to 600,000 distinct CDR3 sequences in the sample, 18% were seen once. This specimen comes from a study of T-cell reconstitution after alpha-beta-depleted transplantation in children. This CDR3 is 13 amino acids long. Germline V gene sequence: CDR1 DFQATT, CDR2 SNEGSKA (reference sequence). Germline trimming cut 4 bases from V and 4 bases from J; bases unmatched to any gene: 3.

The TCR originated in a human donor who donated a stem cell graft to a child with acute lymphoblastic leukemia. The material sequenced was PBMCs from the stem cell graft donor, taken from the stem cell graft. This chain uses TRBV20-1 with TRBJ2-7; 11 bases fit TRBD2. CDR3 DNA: TGCAGTGCTATTACTAGCGGGAGTTACGAGCAGTACTTC. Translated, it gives CSAITSGSYEQYF.